Presented here are 31 T cell receptor beta chains from one specimen sequenced in a study of CD8 T cells in ankylosing spondylitis. Their specific antigens are unknown. General observations from the study: Characteristic, it appeared, of ankylosing spondylitis blood was a TCR beta motif of 7 or 8 highly homologous variants.

TCRdb reprocessed the 5' RACE reads via MiXCR and lists one record per CDR3 protein. The data show around 770,000 distinct CDR3 sequences, around a fifth seen once. Sequencing input: blood, either unsorted or a sorted T cell fraction (not recorded which). The receptors derive from a male donor with ankylosing spondylitis.

This clonotype has only a few counts. The gene calls are TRBV27 and TRBJ1-6, with D possibly being TRBD1 (5 bases). Germline-derived CDR1 and CDR2 are MNHEY and SMNVEV (reference sequence). This CDR3 contains 15 residues. The V and J ends lost 3 bases and 6 bases respectively, with 12 bases between them. The CDR3 region is CASSLGRSPNSPLHF. The CDR3 DNA sequence: TGTGCCAGCAGTTTGGGGCGGTCCCCTAATTCACCCCTCCACTTT.

The rearrangement links TRBV9 to TRBJ2-2; 8 nucleotides match TRBD2. CDR1 and CDR2 from the germline V gene are SGDLS and YYNGEE. The CDR3 is 16 amino acids. The junction had 5 bases not matched to a gene; V was cut back by 0 bases and J by 4 bases. Written as DNA, the CDR3 is TGTGCCAGCAGCGTAGAAGGACTAGCTTCCACCGGGGAGCTGTTTTTT. It specifies CASSVEGLASTGELFF.

This clonotype turned up a few times. This chain joins TRBV6-5 and TRBJ1-3; TRBD1 might be the D (6 bases). CDR3 length: 15 residues. CDR1 MNHEY and CDR2 SVGAGI come from the germline V gene. Trimming stripped 4 bases from V and 1 base from J, with 11 bases between. The CDR3 reads CASSFEGGSGNTIYF. The CDR3 nucleotides are TGTGCCAGCAGTTTTGAGGGGGGGTCTGGAAACACCATATATTTT.

This clonotype occurred a few times. This chain uses TRBV3-1 with TRBJ1-6; possibly TRBD1 for D (6 bases). This CDR3 spans 13 amino acids. V lost 1 base, J lost 17 bases, and 15 bases lay in between. The germline V gene has CDR1 LGHDT and CDR2 YNNKEL (reference sequence). CDR3 nucleotide sequence: TGTGCCAGCAGCCAAGTAAGGGGGGCCCTCTTCCACTTT. This codes for CASSQVRGALFHF.

This clonotype appeared a few times. CDR3 protein: CSARDPSSGGGGDTQYF. CDR3 bases: TGCAGTGCTAGAGATCCGTCTAGCGGGGGTGGTGGAGATACGCAGTATTTT. The genes are TRBV20-1 and TRBJ2-3; the match to TRBD2 covers 10 bases. V was clipped by 0 bases and J by 5 bases; unmatched bases: 11. Germline assignment: CDR1 DFQATT and CDR2 SNEGSKA (reference sequence). The CDR3 length is 17 residues.

This clonotype was detected a few times. V is TRBV4-1 and J is TRBJ2-5; no definite D call. CDR3 length equals 14 residues. The V and J ends lost 2 bases and 1 base respectively, with 8 bases between them. The germline V gene encodes CDR1 MGHRA and CDR2 YSYEKL. For the CDR3, the DNA is TGCGCCAGCAGCCAAAGGGAAGTCCAAGAGACCCAGTACTTC. Amino acids: CASSQREVQETQYF.

On this clonotype: At one boundary the junction diverges from the germline segment, which might be a read error. The chain carries TRBV6-5 and TRBJ2-7; D might be TRBD2 (5 bases). The germline V gene has CDR1 MNHEY and CDR2 SVGAGI. The CDR3 loop spans 15 amino acids. This CDR3 reads CASSDSGLATYEQYF. The DNA of the CDR3 is TGTGCCAGCAGTGACTCAGGACTGGCTACCTACGAGCAGTACTTC.

The rearrangement uses TRBV15 and TRBJ2-3, with D hard to call. From germline, CDR1 is LNHNV and CDR2 YYDKDF (reference sequence). The CDR3 has 12 residues. V was cut by 8 bases and J by 6 bases, with 12 bases left in between. The CDR3 spells CATGPRSDTQYF. The CDR3 region has the DNA TGTGCCACCGGACCCCGGTCTGATACGCAGTATTTT.

This clonotype has more than one count but fewer than ten. The chain has TRBV12-3 or TRBV12-4 and TRBJ2-4, with D perhaps given as TRBD1 or TRBD2 (5 bases each). V lost 7 bases to trimming and J lost 7 bases, with 23 bases between them. The CDR3 has 16 amino acids. The CDR3 bases are TGTGCCAGCACCCCTGATTTAGCCTCCTGGGGGAACATTCAGTACTTC. This codes for CASTPDLASWGNIQYF.

This chain uses TRBV5-1 with TRBJ2-6, with 9 bases fitting TRBD1. The CDR3 totals 20 residues. The J segment lost 0 bases and the V segment lost 0 bases, leaving 10 bases of the junction unmatched. Germline CDR1 is SGHRS and CDR2 is YFSETQ. The CDR3 bases are TGCGCCAGCAGCTTGGATAACAGGGGGCCGACCAGCTCTGGGGCCAACGTCCTGACTTTC. Protein: CASSLDNRGPTSSGANVLTF. Full variable domain (remainder filled in from reference TRBV5-1 and TRBJ2-6): KAGVTQTPRYLIKTRGQQVTLSCSPISGHRSVSWYQQTPGQGLQFLFEYFSETQRNKGNFPGRFSGRQFSNSRSEMNVSTLELGDSALYLCASSLDNRGPTSSGANVLTFGAGSRLTVL.

The chain joins TRBV5-5 to TRBJ1-2, with TRBD1 as a possible D gene (5 bases). CDR1 and CDR2 (germline): SGHKS, YYEKEE (reference sequence). The CDR3 runs 15 residues. Deletions cut 0 bases from V and 0 bases from J, with 9 bases between. The CDR3 region has the DNA TGTGCCAGCAGCTTGGAAGACAGACCTAACTATGGCTACACCTTC. Amino acids: CASSLEDRPNYGYTF.

This chain uses TRBV9 with TRBJ2-1; D may be TRBD2 (5 bases). The CDR3 loop spans 12 amino acids. The germline CDR1 and CDR2 sequences are SGDLS and YYNGEE. V was cut by 3 bases and J by 9 bases, with 10 bases left in between. The CDR3 nucleotides read TGTGCCAGCAGCGCACTAGATATTGAGCAGTTCTTC. Translating gives CASSALDIEQFF.

This clonotype has a handful of counts. The chain has TRBV4-1 and TRBJ1-1, with D unclear. This CDR3 has 14 residues. V dropped 0 bases and J dropped 4 bases, with 9 bases sitting between them. The germline V gene has CDR1 MGHRA and CDR2 YSYEKL. In DNA, the CDR3 is TGCGCCAGCAGCCAAGAGGTCGCACTCACTGAAGCTTTCTTT. Its translation is CASSQEVALTEAFF.

The J gene is TRBJ1-5, the V gene TRBV5-5, with 8 bases fitting TRBD1. Germline V gene data show CDR1 as SGHKS and CDR2 as YYEKEE (reference sequence). V shed 4 bases, J shed 2 bases, and the junction held 5 bases outside the gene matches. The CDR3 covers 15 residues. The DNA for the CDR3 is TGTGCCAGCAGCCGGACAGGGTATGGCAATCAGCCCCAGCATTTT. Translation gives CASSRTGYGNQPQHF.

A few counts support this clonotype. V gene TRBV4-2 combines with J gene TRBJ1-1; D ambiguous. Trimming stripped 4 bases from V and 9 bases from J, with 15 bases between. Germline CDR1 reads LGHNA; CDR2 reads YNFKEQ. The CDR3 has 13 residues. This chain's CDR3 is CASSPSPSAQAFF. CDR3 in DNA: TGTGCCAGCAGCCCCAGCCCCTCGGCCCAAGCTTTCTTT.

The chain carries TRBV12-3 or TRBV12-4 and TRBJ1-4, with 8 bases matching TRBD1. The CDR3 length is 13 residues. V trimming: 8 bases; J trimming: 8 bases; junction bases outside the gene matches: 7. The CDR3 spells CASGQGKEEKLFF. CDR3 nucleotides: TGTGCCAGCGGACAGGGTAAAGAGGAAAAACTGTTTTTT.

This clonotype was seen repeatedly, ten times or more. The V call is TRBV12-3 or TRBV12-4, the J call TRBJ2-1; D unclear. CDR3 size: 12 residues. With 1 base removed from V and 8 bases from J, the gap between germline ends came to 6 bases. The CDR3 region has the DNA TGTGCCAGCAGTTTAGACGGTGATGAGCAGTTCTTC. The encoded protein is CASSLDGDEQFF.

The rearrangement joins TRBV20-1 to TRBJ1-3; D might be TRBD1 (5 bases). The length of the CDR3 is 13 residues. Germline loops: CDR1 DFQATT, CDR2 SNEGSKA (reference sequence). The CDR3 reads CGGIQASGNTIYF. The CDR3, as DNA: TGCGGGGGGATTCAGGCCTCTGGAAACACCATATATTTT.

The chain employs TRBV10-3 and TRBJ2-5; 12 bases line up with TRBD1. V lost 2 bases to trimming and J lost 5 bases; unmatched junction nucleotides: 6. This CDR3 region has 16 residues. Germline V gene lookup returns CDR1 ENHRY and CDR2 SYGVKD. The DNA of the CDR3 is TGTGCCATCAGTGAGGGAGGGACAGGGGGCTTGGAGACCCAGTACTTC. Its protein product is CAISEGGTGGLETQYF.

CDR3 DNA: TGCGCCAGCACCCTACGGGGACTCGACGGGGGAAATGAGCAGTTCTTC. Its protein product is CASTLRGLDGGNEQFF. J is TRBJ2-1 and V is TRBV5-1; D perhaps matches TRBD2 (6 bases). V lost 6 bases and J 7 bases, leaving 23 bases between the germline ends. The germline V gene has CDR1 SGHRS and CDR2 YFSETQ. This CDR3 region has 16 residues.

This clonotype was observed a handful of times. The chain is built from TRBV20-1 and TRBJ1-2; TRBD1 might be the D (5 bases). This CDR3 has 16 residues. Germline V gives CDR1 DFQATT, CDR2 SNEGSKA (reference sequence). The V end lost 0 bases, the J end lost 8 bases, and 22 bases lay between the germline ends. The CDR3 DNA reads as TGCAGTGCTAGAGATCTCTGGGGCGAGGGCCCCTGGGGCTACACCTTC. As protein: CSARDLWGEGPWGYTF.

In this sample, this clonotype turned up many times. The chain employs TRBV4-2 and TRBJ2-1, with 9 bases matching TRBD1. Trimming took 4 bases from V and 5 from J; bases not matched to a gene: 3. CDR1 is LGHNA, CDR2 YNFKEQ, per germline. The CDR3 runs to 14 residues. CDR3 nucleotides: TGTGCCAGCAGCCGAGGACAGGGGAACAATGAGCAGTTCTTC. Translation: CASSRGQGNNEQFF.

This clonotype came up a few times. The J gene is TRBJ2-6, the V gene TRBV12-3 or TRBV12-4, with a weak D call TRBD2 (6 bases). V lost 3 bases to trimming and J lost 4 bases, with 13 bases between them. The CDR3 covers 16 residues. CDR3 in amino acids: CASSFGGASGANVLTF. DNA for the CDR3: TGTGCCAGCAGTTTCGGAGGGGCTTCGGGGGCCAACGTCCTGACTTTC.

This clonotype was seen at least ten times. This chain connects TRBV29-1 to TRBJ2-1; D call uncertain. Germline V CDR1 and CDR2: SQVTM, ANQGSEA. The CDR3 loop spans 11 amino acids. V lost 7 bases and J lost 5, with 9 bases in between. The DNA for the CDR3 is TGCAGCGGGAGACTGAACAATGAGCAGTTCTTC. Its translation: CSGRLNNEQFF.

This clonotype was counted only a few times. This chain uses TRBV25-1 with TRBJ1-1; no clear D gene. V was trimmed by 3 bases and J by 0 bases, leaving 8 bases between them. Germline CDR1 reads MGHDK; CDR2 reads SYGVNS. This CDR3 is 14 amino acids long. CDR3 in DNA: TGTGCCAGCAGTGACCCAGCCATGAACACTGAAGCTTTCTTT. This codes for CASSDPAMNTEAFF.

The chain couples TRBV3-1 to TRBJ2-1; 11 bases are shared with TRBD2. Germline V gene data show CDR1 as LGHDT and CDR2 as YNNKEL (reference sequence). V gave up 1 base and J gave up 9 bases; unmatched junction bases: 5. The CDR3 runs to 15 residues. The CDR3 region has the DNA TGTGCCAGCAGCCAAGGTAGCGGGGGGGCAAGTGAGCAGTTCTTC. Its protein product is CASSQGSGGASEQFF.

This clonotype was counted between two and nine times. The chain is built from TRBV10-3 and TRBJ2-2, with 10 bases lining up with TRBD2. The CDR3 contains 13 residues. Germline lookup yields CDR1 ENHRY and CDR2 SYGVKD. J lost 9 bases, V lost 11 bases, and 9 bases had no gene match. This CDR3 is CAAGLAATWELFF. The CDR3 nucleotides are TGTGCCGCCGGACTAGCGGCGACGTGGGAGCTGTTTTTT.

The V gene is TRBV11-2, the J gene TRBJ1-3, with D perhaps TRBD1 (6 bases). The CDR3 is 18 residues long. Germline CDR1 SGHAT, CDR2 FQNNGV. V dropped 5 bases and J dropped 0 bases, with 20 bases sitting between them. The CDR3 here is CASSRRGGGSVSGNTIYF. The CDR3 bases are TGTGCCAGCAGCCGCCGGGGGGGCGGGTCGGTCTCTGGAAACACCATATATTTT.

This chain links TRBV20-1 with TRBJ2-1; D call uncertain. This CDR3 is 13 amino acids long. The V gene lost 6 bases and the J gene lost 0 bases, with 9 bases spanning the gap. The germline CDR1 and CDR2 sequences are DFQATT and SNEGSKA (reference sequence). CDR3 sequence reads: CSAPRYSYNEQFF. The CDR3 DNA is TGCAGTGCGCCCAGGTACTCCTACAATGAGCAGTTCTTC.

The sample holds a few counts of this clonotype. The rearrangement links TRBV6-2 or TRBV6-3 to TRBJ2-2; D is unresolved. The CDR3 consists of 14 residues. Germline V CDR1 and CDR2: MNHEY, SVGEGT. Trimming shortened V by 2 bases and J by 4 bases, and 8 bases separated the two germline ends. The CDR3 sequence: CASSYPIATGELFF. The DNA of the CDR3 is TGTGCCAGCAGTTACCCTATTGCCACCGGGGAGCTGTTTTTT.

This clonotype appeared many times. V usage is TRBV27 and J usage is TRBJ1-1, with TRBD1 matching over 12 bases. Trimming cost V 7 bases and J 7 bases; bases outside gene matches: 7. The CDR3 totals 14 residues. Germline CDR1 is MNHEY and CDR2 is SMNVEV (reference sequence). The CDR3 coding sequence is TGTGCCAGCAAAAGGGGGACAGGGGGCTTTGAAGCTTTCTTT. Translated, it gives CASKRGTGGFEAFF.